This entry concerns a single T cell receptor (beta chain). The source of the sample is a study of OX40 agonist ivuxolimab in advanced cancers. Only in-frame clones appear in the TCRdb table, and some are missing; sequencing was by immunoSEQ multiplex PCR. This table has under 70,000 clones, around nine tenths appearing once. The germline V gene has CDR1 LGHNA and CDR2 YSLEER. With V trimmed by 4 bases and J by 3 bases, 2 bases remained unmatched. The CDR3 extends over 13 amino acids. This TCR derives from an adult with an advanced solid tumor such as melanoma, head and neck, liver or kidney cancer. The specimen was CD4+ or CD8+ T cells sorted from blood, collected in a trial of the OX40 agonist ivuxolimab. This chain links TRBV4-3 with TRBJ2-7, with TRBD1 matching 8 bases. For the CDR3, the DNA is TGCGCCAGCAGCCTCGGACAGGGCTACGAGCAGTACTTC. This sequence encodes CASSLGQGYEQYF.